One sample yielded the 5 T cell receptor beta chains listed below, sequenced in a study of a mutant IDH1 vaccine in newly diagnosed glioma. Their specific antigens are unknown. The assay was immunoSEQ multiplex PCR, and TCRdb's table has in-frame clones only and misses some. The repertoire holds around 32,000 clones, with about four fifths as singletons. Documented time point: week 35, safety follow-up. A 20-mer mutant IDH1 peptide at 300 ug was injected subcutaneously with topical imiquimod. This material consisted of PBMCs, taken from a glioma patient whose treatment included an IDH1 peptide vaccine. All receptors come from a woman younger than 35 with glioma.

The chain links TRBV7-2 to TRBJ1-1; D might be TRBD1 (6 bases). Germline V gives CDR1 SGHTA, CDR2 FQGNSA. The CDR3 consists of 18 residues. The germline V and J ends were trimmed by 3 bases and 3 bases, with 23 bases remaining between them. The DNA for the CDR3 is TGTGCCAGCAGCTTTATCCGACAGGCATACTACGGCGACACTGAAGCTTTCTTT. This sequence encodes CASSFIRQAYYGDTEAFF.

The rearrangement uses TRBV18 and TRBJ1-2; 7 bases map to TRBD1. The CDR3 contains 15 residues. V gave up 2 bases and J gave up 4 bases; unmatched junction bases: 7. Germline-derived CDR1 and CDR2 are KGHSH and LQKENI. For the CDR3, the DNA is TGTGCCAGCTCACCAGGGGCAGGGGGAGGCTATGGCTACACCTTC. Translated: CASSPGAGGGYGYTF.

The rearrangement joins TRBV4-1 to TRBJ2-7, with D perhaps given as TRBD1 or TRBD2 (5 bases each). Germline V gene sequence: CDR1 MGHRA, CDR2 YSYEKL. V was cut by 4 bases and J by 1 base, with 14 bases left in between. This CDR3 has 15 amino acids. In DNA, the CDR3 is TGCGCCAGCAGCCCTGGCCCGGGGCAGTCCTACGAGCAGTACTTC. It translates to CASSPGPGQSYEQYF.

The chain carries TRBV9 and TRBJ2-1; D is uncertain. From germline, CDR1 is SGDLS and CDR2 YYNGEE. The CDR3 spans 12 residues. The V gene lost 0 bases and the J gene lost 6 bases, with 4 bases spanning the gap. Here the CDR3 DNA reads TGTGCCAGCAGCGTAGCGTTCAATGAGCAGTTCTTC. Its protein is CASSVAFNEQFF.

Details on this clone: This sample also contains other DNA sequences that code for the same CDR3. The J gene is TRBJ2-1, the V gene TRBV5-1; 11 bases are a match to TRBD2. Per the germline V gene, CDR1 is SGHRS and CDR2 is YFSETQ. V lost 4 bases to trimming and J lost 5 bases; unmatched junction nucleotides: 5. The CDR3 spans 15 residues. The CDR3: CASSTLAGGHNEQFF. As DNA, the CDR3 is TGCGCCAGCAGCACCCTAGCGGGAGGCCACAATGAGCAGTTCTTC. The full variable domain, completed using reference TRBV5-1 and TRBJ2-1, is KAGVTQTPRYLIKTRGQQVTLSCSPISGHRSVSWYQQTPGQGLQFLFEYFSETQRNKGNFPGRFSGRQFSNSRSEMNVSTLELGDSALYLCASSTLAGGHNEQFFGPGTRLTVL.